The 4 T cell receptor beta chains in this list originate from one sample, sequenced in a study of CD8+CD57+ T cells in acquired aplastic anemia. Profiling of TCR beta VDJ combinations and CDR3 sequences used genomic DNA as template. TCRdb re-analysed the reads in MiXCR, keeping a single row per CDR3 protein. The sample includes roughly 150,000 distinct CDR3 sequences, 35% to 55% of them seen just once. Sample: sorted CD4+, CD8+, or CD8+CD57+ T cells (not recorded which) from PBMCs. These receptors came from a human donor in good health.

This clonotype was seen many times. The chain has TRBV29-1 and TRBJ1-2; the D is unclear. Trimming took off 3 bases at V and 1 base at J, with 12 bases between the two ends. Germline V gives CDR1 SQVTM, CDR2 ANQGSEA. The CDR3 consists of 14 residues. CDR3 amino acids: CSVEDPELNYGYTF. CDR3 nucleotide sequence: TGCAGCGTTGAGGACCCTGAACTTAACTATGGCTACACCTTC. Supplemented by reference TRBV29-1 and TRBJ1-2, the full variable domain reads SAVISQKPSRDICQRGTSLTIQCQVDSQVTMMFWYRQQPGQSLTLIATANQGSEATYESGFVIDKFPISRPNLTFSTLTVSNMSPEDSSIYLCSVEDPELNYGYTFGSGTRLTVV.

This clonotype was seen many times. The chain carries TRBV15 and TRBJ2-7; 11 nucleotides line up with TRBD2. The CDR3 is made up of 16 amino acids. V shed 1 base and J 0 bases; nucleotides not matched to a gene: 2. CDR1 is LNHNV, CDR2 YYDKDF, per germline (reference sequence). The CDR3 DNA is TGTGCCACCAGCAGAGGACTAGCGGGGAACTCCTACGAGCAGTACTTC. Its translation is CATSRGLAGNSYEQYF.

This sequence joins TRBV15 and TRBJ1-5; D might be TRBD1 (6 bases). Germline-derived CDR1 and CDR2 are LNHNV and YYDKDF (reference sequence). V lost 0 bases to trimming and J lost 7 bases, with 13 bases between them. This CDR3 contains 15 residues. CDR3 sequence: CATSREGGLDQPQHF. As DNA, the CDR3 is TGTGCCACCAGCAGAGAAGGGGGGCTCGACCAGCCCCAGCATTTT.

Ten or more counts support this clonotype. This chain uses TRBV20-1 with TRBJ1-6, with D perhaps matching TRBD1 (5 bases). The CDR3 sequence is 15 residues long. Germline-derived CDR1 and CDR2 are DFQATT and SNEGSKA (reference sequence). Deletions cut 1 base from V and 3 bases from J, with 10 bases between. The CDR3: CSARGGSDYNSPLHF. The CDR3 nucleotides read TGCAGTGCTAGAGGGGGCAGCGACTATAATTCACCCCTCCACTTT.